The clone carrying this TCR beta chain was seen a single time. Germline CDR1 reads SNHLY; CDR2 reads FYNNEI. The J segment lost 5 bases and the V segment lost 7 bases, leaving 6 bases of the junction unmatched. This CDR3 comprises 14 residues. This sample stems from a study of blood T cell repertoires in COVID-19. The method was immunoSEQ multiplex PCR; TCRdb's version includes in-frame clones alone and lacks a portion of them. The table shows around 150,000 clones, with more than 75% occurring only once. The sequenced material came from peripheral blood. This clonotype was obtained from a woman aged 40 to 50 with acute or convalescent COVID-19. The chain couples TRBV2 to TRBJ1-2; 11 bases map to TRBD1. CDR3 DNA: TGTGCCAGCAAGGGACAGGGGGTATTGTATGGCTACACCTTC. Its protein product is CASKGQGVLYGYTF.